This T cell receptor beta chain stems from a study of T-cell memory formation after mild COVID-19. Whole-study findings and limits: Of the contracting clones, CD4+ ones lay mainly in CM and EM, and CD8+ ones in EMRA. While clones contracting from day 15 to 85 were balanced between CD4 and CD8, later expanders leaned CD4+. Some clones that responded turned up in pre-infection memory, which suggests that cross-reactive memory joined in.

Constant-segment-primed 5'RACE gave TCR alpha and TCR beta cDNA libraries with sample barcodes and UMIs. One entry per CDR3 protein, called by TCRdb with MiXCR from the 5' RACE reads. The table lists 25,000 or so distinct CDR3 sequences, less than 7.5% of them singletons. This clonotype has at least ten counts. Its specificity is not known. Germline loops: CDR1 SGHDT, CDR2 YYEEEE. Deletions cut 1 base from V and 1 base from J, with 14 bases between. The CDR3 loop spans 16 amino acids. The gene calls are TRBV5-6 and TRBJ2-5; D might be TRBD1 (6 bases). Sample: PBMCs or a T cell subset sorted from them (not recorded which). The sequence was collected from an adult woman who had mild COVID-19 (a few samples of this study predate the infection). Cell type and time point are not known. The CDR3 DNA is TGTGCCAGCAGCTTGCGCCGGACAGAGACCCAAGAGACCCAGTACTTC. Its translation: CASSLRRTETQETQYF.